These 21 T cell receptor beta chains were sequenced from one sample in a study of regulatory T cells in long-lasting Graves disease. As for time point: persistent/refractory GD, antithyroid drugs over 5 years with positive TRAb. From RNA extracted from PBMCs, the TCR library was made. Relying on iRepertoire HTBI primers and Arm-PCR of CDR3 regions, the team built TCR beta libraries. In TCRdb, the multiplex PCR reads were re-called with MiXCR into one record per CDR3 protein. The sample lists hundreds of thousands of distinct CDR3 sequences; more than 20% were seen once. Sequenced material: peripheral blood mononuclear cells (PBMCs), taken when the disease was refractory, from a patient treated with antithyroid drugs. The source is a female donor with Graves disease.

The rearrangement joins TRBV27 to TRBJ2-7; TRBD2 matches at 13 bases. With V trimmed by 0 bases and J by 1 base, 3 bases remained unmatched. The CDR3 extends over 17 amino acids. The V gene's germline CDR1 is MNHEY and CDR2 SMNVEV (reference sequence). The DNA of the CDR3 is TGTGCCAGCAGTTTATCACCGGGACTAGCGGGATCCTACGAGCAGTACTTC. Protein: CASSLSPGLAGSYEQYF.

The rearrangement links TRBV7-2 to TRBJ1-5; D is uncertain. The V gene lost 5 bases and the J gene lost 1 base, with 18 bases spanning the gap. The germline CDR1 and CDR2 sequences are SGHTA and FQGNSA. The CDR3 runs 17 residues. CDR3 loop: CASSPGFQVQSNQPQHF. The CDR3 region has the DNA TGTGCCAGCAGCCCCGGTTTTCAAGTTCAGAGCAATCAGCCCCAGCATTTT.

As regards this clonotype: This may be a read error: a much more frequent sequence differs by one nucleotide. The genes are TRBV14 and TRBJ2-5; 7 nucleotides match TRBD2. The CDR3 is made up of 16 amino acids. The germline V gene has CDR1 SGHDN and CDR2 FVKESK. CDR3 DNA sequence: TGTACCAGCAGCCAAGATCGAGGCGGGAGTCGAAAGACCCAGTACTTC. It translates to CTSSQDRGGSRKTQYF.

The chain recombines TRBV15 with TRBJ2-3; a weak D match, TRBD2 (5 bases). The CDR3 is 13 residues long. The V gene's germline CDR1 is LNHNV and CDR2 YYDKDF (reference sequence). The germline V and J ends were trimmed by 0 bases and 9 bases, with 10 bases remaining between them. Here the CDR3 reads CATSRDRRGTQYF. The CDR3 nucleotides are TGTGCCACCAGCAGAGATAGACGAGGGACGCAGTATTTT.

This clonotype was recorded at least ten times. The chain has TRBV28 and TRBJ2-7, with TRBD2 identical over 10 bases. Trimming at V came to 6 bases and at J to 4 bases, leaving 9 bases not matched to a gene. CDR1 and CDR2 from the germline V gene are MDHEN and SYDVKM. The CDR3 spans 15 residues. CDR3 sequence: CASSFLAGEGYEQYF. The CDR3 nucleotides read TGTGCCAGCAGCTTCCTAGCGGGAGAAGGGTACGAGCAGTACTTC. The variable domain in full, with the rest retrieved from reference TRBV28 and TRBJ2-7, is DVKVTQSSRYLVKRTGEKVFLECVQDMDHENMFWYRQDPGLGLRLIYFSYDVKMKEKGDIPEGYSVSREKKERFSLILESASTNQTSMYLCASSFLAGEGYEQYFGPGTRLTVT.

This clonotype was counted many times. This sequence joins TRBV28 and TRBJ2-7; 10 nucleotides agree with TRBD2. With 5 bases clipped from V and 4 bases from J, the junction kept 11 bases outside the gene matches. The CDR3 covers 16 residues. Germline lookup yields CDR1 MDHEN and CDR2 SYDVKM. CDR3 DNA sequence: TGTGCCAGCAGTCCCTCTACTAGCGGGAATTCTTACGAGCAGTACTTC. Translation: CASSPSTSGNSYEQYF.

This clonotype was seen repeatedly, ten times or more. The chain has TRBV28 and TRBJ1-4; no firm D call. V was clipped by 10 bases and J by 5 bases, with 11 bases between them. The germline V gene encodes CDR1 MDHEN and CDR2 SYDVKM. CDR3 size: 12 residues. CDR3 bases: TGTGCCATCGGGCCCAGGAATGAAAAACTGTTTTTT. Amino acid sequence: CAIGPRNEKLFF.

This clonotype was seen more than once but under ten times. DNA of the CDR3: TGTGCTAGTGGTTTTGGAGGGAATCAGCCCCAGCATTTT. Protein product: CASGFGGNQPQHF. The gene calls are TRBV12-5 and TRBJ1-5; D gene ambiguous. From germline, CDR1 is LGHNT and CDR2 FRNRAP. V was clipped by 3 bases and J by 4 bases, with 7 bases between them. There are 13 residues in the CDR3. Based on the CDR3 plus reference TRBV12-5 and TRBJ1-5, the full variable domain is DARVTQTPRHKVTEMGQEVTMRCQPILGHNTVFWYRQTMMQGLELLAYFRNRAPLDDSGMPKDRFSAEMPDATLATLKIQPSEPRDSAVYFCASGFGGNQPQHFGDGTRLSIL.

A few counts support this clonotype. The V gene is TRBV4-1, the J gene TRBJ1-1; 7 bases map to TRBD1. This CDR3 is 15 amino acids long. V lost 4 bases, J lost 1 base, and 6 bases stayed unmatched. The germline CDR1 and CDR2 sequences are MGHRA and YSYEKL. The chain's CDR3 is CASSLGGQANTEAFF. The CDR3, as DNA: TGCGCCAGCAGCCTAGGTGGACAGGCGAACACTGAAGCTTTCTTT.

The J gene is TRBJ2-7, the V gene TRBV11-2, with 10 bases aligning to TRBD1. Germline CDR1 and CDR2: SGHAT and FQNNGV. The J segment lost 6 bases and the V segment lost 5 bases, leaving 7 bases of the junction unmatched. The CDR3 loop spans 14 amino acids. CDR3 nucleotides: TGTGCCAGCAGCATAGGGGACAGGGGAAGCGAGCAGTACTTC. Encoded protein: CASSIGDRGSEQYF.

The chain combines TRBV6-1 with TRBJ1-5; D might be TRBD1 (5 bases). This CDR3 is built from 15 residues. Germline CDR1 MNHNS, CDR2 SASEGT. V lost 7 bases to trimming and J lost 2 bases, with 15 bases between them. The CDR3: CASNPWGWGNQPQHF. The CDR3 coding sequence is TGTGCCAGCAATCCCTGGGGCTGGGGCAATCAGCCCCAGCATTTT.

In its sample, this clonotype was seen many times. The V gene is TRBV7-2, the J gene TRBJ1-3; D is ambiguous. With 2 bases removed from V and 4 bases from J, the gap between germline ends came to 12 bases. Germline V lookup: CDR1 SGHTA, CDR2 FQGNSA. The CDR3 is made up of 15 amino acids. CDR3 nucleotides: TGTGCCAGCAGCTTAAGGCCCCAAGGCGGAAACACCATATATTTT. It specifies CASSLRPQGGNTIYF.

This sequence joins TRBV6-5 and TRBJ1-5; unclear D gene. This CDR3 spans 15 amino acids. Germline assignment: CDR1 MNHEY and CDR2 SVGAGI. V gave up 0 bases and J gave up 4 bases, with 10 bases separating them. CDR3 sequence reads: CASSYSSGQNQPQHF. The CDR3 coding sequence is TGTGCCAGCAGTTACTCGTCGGGCCAAAATCAGCCCCAGCATTTT.

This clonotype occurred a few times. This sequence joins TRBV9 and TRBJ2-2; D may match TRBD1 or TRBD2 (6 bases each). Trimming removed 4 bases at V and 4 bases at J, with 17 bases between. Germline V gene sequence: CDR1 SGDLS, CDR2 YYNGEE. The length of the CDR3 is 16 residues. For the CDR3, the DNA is TGTGCCAGCAGCCATGAGGGGGGTACGACCACCGGGGAGCTGTTTTTT. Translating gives CASSHEGGTTTGELFF.

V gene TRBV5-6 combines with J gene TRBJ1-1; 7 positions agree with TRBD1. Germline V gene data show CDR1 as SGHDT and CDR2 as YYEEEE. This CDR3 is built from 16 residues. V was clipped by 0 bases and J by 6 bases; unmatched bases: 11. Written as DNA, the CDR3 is TGTGCCAGCAGCTTGGCCTCGAGGGGGCGATTCCCTGAAGCTTTCTTT. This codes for CASSLASRGRFPEAFF.

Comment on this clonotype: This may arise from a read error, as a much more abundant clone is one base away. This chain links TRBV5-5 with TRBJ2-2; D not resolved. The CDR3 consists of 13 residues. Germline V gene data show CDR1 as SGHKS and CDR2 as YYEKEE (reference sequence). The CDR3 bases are TGTGTCAGCACCCTTCCGAACACCGGGGAGCTGTTTTTT. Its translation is CVSTLPNTGELFF. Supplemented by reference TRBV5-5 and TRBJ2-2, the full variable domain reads DAGVTQSPTHLIKTRGQQVTLRCSPISGHKSVSWYQQVLGQGPQFIFQYYEKEERGRGNFPDRFSARQFPNYSSELNVNALLLGDSALYLCVSTLPNTGELFFGEGSRLTVL.

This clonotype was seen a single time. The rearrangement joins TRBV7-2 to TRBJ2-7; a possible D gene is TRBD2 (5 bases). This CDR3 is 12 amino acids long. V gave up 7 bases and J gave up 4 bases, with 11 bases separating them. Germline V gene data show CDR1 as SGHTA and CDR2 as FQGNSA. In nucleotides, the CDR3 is TGTGCCAGCACCCGGGGTCGATACGAGCAGTACTTC. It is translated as CASTRGRYEQYF.

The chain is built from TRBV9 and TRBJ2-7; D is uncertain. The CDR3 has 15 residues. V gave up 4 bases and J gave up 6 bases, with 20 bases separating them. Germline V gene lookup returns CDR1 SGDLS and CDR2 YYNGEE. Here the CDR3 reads CASSISPGPLREQYF. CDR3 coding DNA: TGTGCCAGCAGCATCTCGCCGGGCCCCCTCCGCGAGCAGTACTTC. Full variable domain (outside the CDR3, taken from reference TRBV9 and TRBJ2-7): DSGVTQTPKHLITATGQRVTLRCSPRSGDLSVYWYQQSLDQGLQFLIQYYNGEERAKGNILERFSAQQFPDLHSELNLSSLELGDSALYFCASSISPGPLREQYFGPGTRLTVT.

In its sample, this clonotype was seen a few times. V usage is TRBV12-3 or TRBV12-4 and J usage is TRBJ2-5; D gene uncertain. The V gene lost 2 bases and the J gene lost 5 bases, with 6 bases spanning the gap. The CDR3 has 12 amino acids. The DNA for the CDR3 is TGTGCCAGCAGTTTACCTACGGAGACCCAGTACTTC. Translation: CASSLPTETQYF.

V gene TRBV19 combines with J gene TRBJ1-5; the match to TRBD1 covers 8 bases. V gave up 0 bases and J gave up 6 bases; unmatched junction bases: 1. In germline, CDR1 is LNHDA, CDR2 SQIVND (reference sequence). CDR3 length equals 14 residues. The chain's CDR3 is CASSIEQGVQPQHF. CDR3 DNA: TGTGCCAGTAGTATAGAACAGGGGGTTCAGCCCCAGCATTTT.

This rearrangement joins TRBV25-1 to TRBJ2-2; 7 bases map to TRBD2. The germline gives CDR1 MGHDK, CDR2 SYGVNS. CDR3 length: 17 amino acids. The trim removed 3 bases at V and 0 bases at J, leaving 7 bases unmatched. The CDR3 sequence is CASSDVGRGSNTGELFF. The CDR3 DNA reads TGTGCCAGCAGTGACGTGGGGCGGGGGTCGAACACCGGGGAGCTGTTTTTT.